Below are 17 T cell receptor beta chains sequenced from a single sample in a study of blood T cell repertoires in COVID-19. Here immunoSEQ multiplex PCR was the method, and the copy in TCRdb shows in-frame clones only, minus some. Of a few hundred thousand clones detected, around 89% appear once; the ten largest clones hold about 6%. The sample comprised peripheral blood. The receptors shown here come from a man aged 18 to 30 who had recovered from COVID-19.

The V call is TRBV24-1, the J call TRBJ2-1, with 11 bases matching TRBD2. This CDR3 is 15 amino acids long. CDR1 is KGHDR, CDR2 SFDVKD, per germline. The ends lost 6 bases at V and 9 bases at J; junction bases unmatched: 9. CDR3 region: CATSLTSGTQVEQFF. The CDR3 coding sequence is TGTGCCACCAGTTTGACTAGCGGGACCCAGGTTGAGCAGTTCTTC.

This clone was recorded only once. This chain connects TRBV29-1 to TRBJ2-7, with 11 bases identical to TRBD1. CDR3 length: 15 residues. J was trimmed by 5 bases and V by 1 base; bases with no gene match: 7. CDR1 SQVTM and CDR2 ANQGSEA come from the germline V gene. The CDR3 sequence: CSVEGPWTGGDEQYF. DNA of the CDR3: TGCAGCGTTGAAGGTCCATGGACAGGGGGCGACGAGCAGTACTTC.

The rearrangement joins TRBV12-5 to TRBJ2-7; 7 nucleotides line up with TRBD1. V shed 0 bases and J 0 bases; nucleotides not matched to a gene: 11. Germline CDR1 is LGHNT and CDR2 is FRNRAP. The CDR3 covers 18 residues. The CDR3 protein is CASGLVTPLGQTSYEQYF. The DNA of the CDR3 is TGTGCTAGTGGTTTGGTCACGCCCTTGGGACAGACCTCCTACGAGCAGTACTTC. The whole variable domain, filled in from reference TRBV12-5 and TRBJ2-7, reads DARVTQTPRHKVTEMGQEVTMRCQPILGHNTVFWYRQTMMQGLELLAYFRNRAPLDDSGMPKDRFSAEMPDATLATLKIQPSEPRDSAVYFCASGLVTPLGQTSYEQYFGPGTRLTVT.

This clone has just one count. This chain joins TRBV9 and TRBJ1-1; D not certain. The length of the CDR3 is 14 residues. Trimming removed 6 bases at V and 4 bases at J, with 16 bases between. Per the germline V gene, CDR1 is SGDLS and CDR2 is YYNGEE. Here the CDR3 reads CASTRRLEGTEAFF. Here the CDR3 DNA reads TGTGCCAGCACCCGTAGACTAGAGGGCACTGAAGCTTTCTTT.

The rearrangement joins TRBV5-1 to TRBJ2-5; 12 bases are a match to TRBD2. J lost 3 bases, V lost 2 bases, and 2 bases had no gene match. Germline V gene sequence: CDR1 SGHRS, CDR2 YFSETQ. The CDR3 totals 15 residues. CDR3 residues: CASSFLAGGEETQYF. The CDR3 bases are TGCGCCAGCAGCTTCCTAGCGGGGGGGGAAGAGACCCAGTACTTC.

This clone was detected a few times. The V gene is TRBV7-2, the J gene TRBJ1-6, with D uncertain. This CDR3 comprises 14 residues. CDR1 and CDR2 from the germline V gene are SGHTA and FQGNSA. Trimming removed 4 bases at V and 7 bases at J, with 11 bases between. This CDR3 is CASSSAIWNSPLHF. The CDR3 bases are TGTGCCAGCAGCTCTGCTATATGGAATTCACCCCTCCACTTT.

This clone was counted a few times. The rearrangement links TRBV4-1 to TRBJ2-1; 8 bases agree with TRBD2. This CDR3 region has 19 residues. Germline loops: CDR1 MGHRA, CDR2 YSYEKL. J lost 0 bases, V lost 3 bases, and 13 bases had no gene match. The CDR3 reads CASSHREGRYDPSYNEQFF. In nucleotides, the CDR3 is TGCGCCAGCAGCCACCGGGAGGGCCGGTACGACCCCTCCTACAATGAGCAGTTCTTC.

As regards this clone: The same CDR3 can be traced to other DNA sequences in this sample. This chain links TRBV19 with TRBJ2-6; 10 positions agree with TRBD1. Germline lookup yields CDR1 LNHDA and CDR2 SQIVND (reference sequence). The CDR3 has 17 amino acids. Unmatched junction bases numbered 7, after V lost 6 bases and J lost 2 bases. CDR3 residues: CASRSGTGDPGANVLTF. In nucleotides, the CDR3 is TGTGCCAGTAGGAGCGGGACAGGGGATCCTGGGGCCAACGTCCTGACTTTC.

The V call is TRBV18, the J call TRBJ1-2; no definite D call. This CDR3 is built from 15 residues. The V end was cut by 2 bases, the J end by 0 bases, with 10 bases between. In germline, CDR1 is KGHSH, CDR2 LQKENI. The CDR3 spells CASSPTQRANYGYTF. The CDR3, as DNA: TGTGCCAGCTCACCAACACAGAGAGCTAACTATGGCTACACCTTC.

This sequence joins TRBV4-1 and TRBJ2-2, with 7 bases that match TRBD1. The CDR3 contains 16 residues. From germline, CDR1 is MGHRA and CDR2 YSYEKL. Unmatched junction bases numbered 10, after V lost 5 bases and J lost 4 bases. The DNA of the CDR3 is TGCGCCAGCAGCAGGGAGACAGGGCTTTCCACCGGGGAGCTGTTTTTT. It yields the protein CASSRETGLSTGELFF.

This rearrangement joins TRBV19 to TRBJ1-2; possibly TRBD1 for D (5 bases). The germline CDR1 and CDR2 sequences are LNHDA and SQIVND (reference sequence). V lost 10 bases, J lost 7 bases, and 16 bases lay in between. The CDR3 has 12 residues. CDR3 coding DNA: TGTGCCACCTCTCGGGGGTCAGGTGGCTACACCTTC. Its protein is CATSRGSGGYTF.

The rearrangement links TRBV27 to TRBJ2-3, with a weak D call TRBD1 (5 bases). Germline loops: CDR1 MNHEY, CDR2 SMNVEV (reference sequence). The V end was cut by 5 bases, the J end by 4 bases, with 19 bases between. This CDR3 is built from 16 residues. CDR3 residues: CASSPRAAGAPDTQYF. DNA of the CDR3: TGTGCCAGCAGTCCTCGGGCAGCTGGGGCGCCAGATACGCAGTATTTT.

The genes are TRBV5-1 and TRBJ2-2, with D unclear. Trimming removed 1 base at V and 7 bases at J, with 5 bases between. This CDR3 contains 12 residues. The germline V gene encodes CDR1 SGHRS and CDR2 YFSETQ. DNA for the CDR3: TGCGCCAGCAGCTTGTCCGGCGGGGAGCTGTTTTTT. Its translation is CASSLSGGELFF. Full variable domain (missing parts from reference TRBV5-1 and TRBJ2-2): KAGVTQTPRYLIKTRGQQVTLSCSPISGHRSVSWYQQTPGQGLQFLFEYFSETQRNKGNFPGRFSGRQFSNSRSEMNVSTLELGDSALYLCASSLSGGELFFGEGSRLTVL.

The rearrangement links TRBV5-1 to TRBJ2-5, with 7 bases aligning to TRBD1. The J segment lost 1 base and the V segment lost 4 bases, leaving 4 bases of the junction unmatched. The CDR3 consists of 14 residues. Germline-derived CDR1 and CDR2 are SGHRS and YFSETQ. The CDR3 DNA follows: TGCGCCAGCAGCCCGGGACAGATCCAAGAGACCCAGTACTTC. This sequence encodes CASSPGQIQETQYF.

The chain is built from TRBV5-6 and TRBJ1-3; 9 nucleotides align to TRBD1. Looked up from germline, CDR1 is SGHDT and CDR2 is YYEEEE. V trimming: 3 bases; J trimming: 10 bases; junction bases outside the gene matches: 11. The CDR3 has 15 amino acids. The CDR3 reads CASSSNRGRVGTIYF. CDR3 sequence (DNA): TGTGCCAGCAGCTCAAACAGGGGGCGAGTTGGTACCATATATTTT.

The CDR3 coding sequence is TGTGCCAGCAGCACACGCGGGGGGGCCTACGAGCAGTACTTC. This translates into CASSTRGGAYEQYF. V is TRBV7-2 and J is TRBJ2-7; 9 nucleotides line up with TRBD2. This CDR3 is 14 amino acids long. CDR1 is SGHTA, CDR2 FQGNSA, per germline. Trimming cost V 5 bases and J 2 bases; bases outside gene matches: 4.

The rearrangement uses TRBV7-6 and TRBJ2-1, with TRBD2 identical over 12 bases. With V trimmed by 5 bases and J by 5 bases, 13 bases remained unmatched. The CDR3 totals 18 residues. Germline V gene lookup returns CDR1 SGHVS and CDR2 FNYEAQ. CDR3 sequence (DNA): TGTGCCAGCAGCGAGAGACTAGCGGGGGCCCTGTCGAACAATGAGCAGTTCTTC. It is translated as CASSERLAGALSNNEQFF.